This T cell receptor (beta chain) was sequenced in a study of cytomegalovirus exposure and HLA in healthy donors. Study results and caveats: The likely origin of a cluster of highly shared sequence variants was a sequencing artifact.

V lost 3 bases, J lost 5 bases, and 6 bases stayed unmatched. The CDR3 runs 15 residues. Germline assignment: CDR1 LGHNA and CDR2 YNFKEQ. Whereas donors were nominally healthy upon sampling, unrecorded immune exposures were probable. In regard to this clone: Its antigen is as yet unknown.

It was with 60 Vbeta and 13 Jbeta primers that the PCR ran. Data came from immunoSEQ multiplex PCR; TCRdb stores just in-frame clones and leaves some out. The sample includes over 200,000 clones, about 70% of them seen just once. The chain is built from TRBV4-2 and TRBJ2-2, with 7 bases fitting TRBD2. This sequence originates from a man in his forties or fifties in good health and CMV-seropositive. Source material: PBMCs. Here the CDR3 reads CASSHIPGGTGELFF. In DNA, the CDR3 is TGTGCCAGCAGCCACATCCCGGGGGGTACCGGGGAGCTGTTTTTT.